This TCR beta chain was identified during a study of beta chain features in type 1 diabetes. The investigators reverse transcribed all of the isolated RNA, so they sequenced expressed TCRB transcripts. Produced via immunoSEQ multiplex PCR; TCRdb's table is partial and in-frame only. The repertoire holds almost 350,000 clones, with around 9.7% as singletons. The germline CDR1 and CDR2 sequences are ENHRY and SYGVKD. Between the trimmed V and J ends, which lost 0 bases and 2 bases, there was a span of 4 bases. CDR3 length: 13 amino acids. Study-wide results and caveats: Patients with Type 1 diabetes showed moderately but significantly shorter TCRB CDR3s in all four CD4+ subsets. Insertions were fewer and deletions more numerous at VDJ junctions in type 1 diabetes patients.

About this clone: Its antigen is unknown.

Sequencing input: central memory CD4+ T cells from blood. This receptor was obtained from a man younger than 40 with type 1 diabetes. The chain joins TRBV10-3 to TRBJ2-5; D remains unclear. CDR3 DNA: TGTGCCATCAGTGAGTCGGCACAAGAGACCCAGTACTTC. This codes for CAISESAQETQYF.